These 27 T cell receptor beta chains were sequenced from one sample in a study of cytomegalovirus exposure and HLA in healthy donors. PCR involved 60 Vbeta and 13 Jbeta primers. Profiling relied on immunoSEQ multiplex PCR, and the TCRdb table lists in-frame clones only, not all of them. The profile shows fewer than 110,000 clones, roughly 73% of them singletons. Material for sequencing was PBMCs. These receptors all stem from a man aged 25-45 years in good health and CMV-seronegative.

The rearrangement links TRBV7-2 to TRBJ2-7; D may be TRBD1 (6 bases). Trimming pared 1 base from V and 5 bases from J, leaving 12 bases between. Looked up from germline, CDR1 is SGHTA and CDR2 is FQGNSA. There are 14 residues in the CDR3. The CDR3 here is CASSLVTGMDEQYF. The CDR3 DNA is TGTGCCAGCAGCTTAGTTACAGGGATGGACGAGCAGTACTTC.

This CDR3 reads CASSEGGLAGIQETQYF. The CDR3 bases are TGTGCCAGCAGCGAGGGGGGACTAGCGGGGATCCAAGAGACCCAGTACTTC. This chain joins TRBV9 and TRBJ2-5, with 13 bases aligning to TRBD2. The trim removed 3 bases at V and 1 base at J, leaving 6 bases unmatched. Germline CDR1 is SGDLS and CDR2 is YYNGEE. The CDR3 has 17 residues.

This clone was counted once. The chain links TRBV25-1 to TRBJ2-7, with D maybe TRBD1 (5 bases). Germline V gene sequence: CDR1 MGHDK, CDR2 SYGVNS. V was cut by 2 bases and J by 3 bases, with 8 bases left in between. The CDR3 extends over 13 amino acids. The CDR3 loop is CASSEGADYEQYF. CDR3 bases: TGTGCCAGCAGTGAAGGGGCAGACTACGAGCAGTACTTC.

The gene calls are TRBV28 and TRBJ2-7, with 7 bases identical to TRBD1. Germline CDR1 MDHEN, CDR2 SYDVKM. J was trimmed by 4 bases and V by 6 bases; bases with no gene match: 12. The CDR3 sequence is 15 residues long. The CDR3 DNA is TGTGCCAGCAGCACCACCGGGACAGCCCGATACGAGCAGTACTTC. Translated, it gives CASSTTGTARYEQYF.

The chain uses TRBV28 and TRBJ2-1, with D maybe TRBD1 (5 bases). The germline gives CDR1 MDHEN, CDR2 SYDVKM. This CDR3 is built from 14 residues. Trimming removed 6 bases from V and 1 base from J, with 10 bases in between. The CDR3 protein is CASRPRESYNEQFF. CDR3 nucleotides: TGTGCCAGCAGGCCCAGGGAATCCTACAATGAGCAGTTCTTC.

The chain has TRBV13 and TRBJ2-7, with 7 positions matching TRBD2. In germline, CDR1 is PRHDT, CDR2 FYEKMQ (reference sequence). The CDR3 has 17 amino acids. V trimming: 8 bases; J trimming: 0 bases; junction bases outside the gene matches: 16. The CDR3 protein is CASGHYGAGRVSYEQYF. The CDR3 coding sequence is TGTGCCAGCGGTCATTATGGAGCGGGGCGCGTCTCCTACGAGCAGTACTTC. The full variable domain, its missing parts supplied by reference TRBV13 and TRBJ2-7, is AAGVIQSPRHLIKEKRETATLKCYPIPRHDTVYWYQQGPGQDPQFLISFYEKMQSDKGSIPDRFSAQQFSDYHSELNMSSLELGDSALYFCASGHYGAGRVSYEQYFGPGTRLTVT.

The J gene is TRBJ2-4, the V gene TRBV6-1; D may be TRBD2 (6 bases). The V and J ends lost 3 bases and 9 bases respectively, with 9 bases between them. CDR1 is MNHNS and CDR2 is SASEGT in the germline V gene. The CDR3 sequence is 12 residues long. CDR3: CASSETSLIQYF. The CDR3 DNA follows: TGTGCCAGCAGTGAGACTAGTCTCATTCAGTACTTC.

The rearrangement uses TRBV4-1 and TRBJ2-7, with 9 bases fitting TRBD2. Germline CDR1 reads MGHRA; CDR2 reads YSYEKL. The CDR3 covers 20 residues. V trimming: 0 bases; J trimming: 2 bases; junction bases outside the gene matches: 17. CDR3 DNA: TGCGCCAGCAGCCAAGATTGGGCCCGGCCGGGGCTAGCGGGACCCTACGAGCAGTACTTC. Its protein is CASSQDWARPGLAGPYEQYF.

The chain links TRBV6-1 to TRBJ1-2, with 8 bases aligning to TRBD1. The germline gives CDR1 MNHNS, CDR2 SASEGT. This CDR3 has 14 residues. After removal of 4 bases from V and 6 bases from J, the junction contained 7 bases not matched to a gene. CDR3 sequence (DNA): TGTGCCAGCAGTGTTCCGGACAGGGCTCATGGCTACACCTTC. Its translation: CASSVPDRAHGYTF.

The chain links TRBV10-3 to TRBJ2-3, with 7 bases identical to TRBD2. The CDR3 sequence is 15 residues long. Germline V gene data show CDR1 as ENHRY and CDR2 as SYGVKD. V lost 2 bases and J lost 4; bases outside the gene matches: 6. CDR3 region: CAISENTGGPDTQYF. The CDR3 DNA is TGTGCCATCAGTGAGAATACGGGAGGCCCAGATACGCAGTATTTT.

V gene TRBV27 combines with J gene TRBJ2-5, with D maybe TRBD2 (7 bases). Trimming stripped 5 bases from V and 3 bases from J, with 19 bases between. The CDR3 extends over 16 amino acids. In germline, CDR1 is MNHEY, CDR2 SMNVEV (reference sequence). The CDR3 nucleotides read TGTGCCAGCAGTCTCTGGCGGGGGCGGGTCGAAGAGACCCAGTACTTC. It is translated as CASSLWRGRVEETQYF.

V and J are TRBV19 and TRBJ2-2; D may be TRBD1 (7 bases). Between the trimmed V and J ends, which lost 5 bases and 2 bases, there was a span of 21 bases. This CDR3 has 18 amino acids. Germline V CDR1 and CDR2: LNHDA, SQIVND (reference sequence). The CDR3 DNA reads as TGTGCCAGTAGTTGGGACAGATCTGGAGGGGCTAACACCGGGGAGCTGTTTTTT. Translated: CASSWDRSGGANTGELFF.

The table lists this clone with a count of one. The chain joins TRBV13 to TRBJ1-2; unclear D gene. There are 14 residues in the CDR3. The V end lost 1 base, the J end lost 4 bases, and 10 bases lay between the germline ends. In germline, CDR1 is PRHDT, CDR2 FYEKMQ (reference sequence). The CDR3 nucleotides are TGTGCCAGCAGCTTAGACAGAGGACTCTATGGCTACACCTTC. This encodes CASSLDRGLYGYTF. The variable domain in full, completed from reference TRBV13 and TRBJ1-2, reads AAGVIQSPRHLIKEKRETATLKCYPIPRHDTVYWYQQGPGQDPQFLISFYEKMQSDKGSIPDRFSAQQFSDYHSELNMSSLELGDSALYFCASSLDRGLYGYTFGSGTRLTVV.

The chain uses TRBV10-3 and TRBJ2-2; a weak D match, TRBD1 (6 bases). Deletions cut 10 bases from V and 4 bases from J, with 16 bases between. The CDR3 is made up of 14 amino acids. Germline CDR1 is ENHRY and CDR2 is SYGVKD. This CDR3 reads CATRQDSTTGELFF. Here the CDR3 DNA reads TGTGCCACCCGACAGGATTCGACCACCGGGGAGCTGTTTTTT.

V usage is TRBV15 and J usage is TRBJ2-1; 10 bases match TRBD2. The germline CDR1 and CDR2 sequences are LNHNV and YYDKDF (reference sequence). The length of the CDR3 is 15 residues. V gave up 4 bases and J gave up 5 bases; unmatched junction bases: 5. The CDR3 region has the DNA TGTGCCACCAGCACCGGACTAGCGGAAAACAATGAGCAGTTCTTC. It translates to CATSTGLAENNEQFF.

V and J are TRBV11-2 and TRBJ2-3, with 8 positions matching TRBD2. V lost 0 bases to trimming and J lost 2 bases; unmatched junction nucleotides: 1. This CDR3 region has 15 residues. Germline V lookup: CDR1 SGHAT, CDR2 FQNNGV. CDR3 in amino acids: CASSLDSGATDTQYF. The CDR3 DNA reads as TGTGCCAGCAGCTTAGATAGCGGGGCCACAGATACGCAGTATTTT.

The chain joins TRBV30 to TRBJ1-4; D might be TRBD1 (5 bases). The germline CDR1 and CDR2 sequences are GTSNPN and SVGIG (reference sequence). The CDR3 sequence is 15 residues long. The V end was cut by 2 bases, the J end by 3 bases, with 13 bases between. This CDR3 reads CAWSPLGGANEKLFF. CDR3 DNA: TGTGCCTGGAGTCCCCTCGGGGGGGCTAATGAAAAACTGTTTTTT.

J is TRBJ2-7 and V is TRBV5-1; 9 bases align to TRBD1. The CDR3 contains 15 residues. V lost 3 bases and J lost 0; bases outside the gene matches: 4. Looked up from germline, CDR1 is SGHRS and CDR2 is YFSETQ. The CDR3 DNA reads TGCGCCAGCAGCTCCGGGACAGGGATCTCCTACGAGCAGTACTTC. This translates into CASSSGTGISYEQYF.

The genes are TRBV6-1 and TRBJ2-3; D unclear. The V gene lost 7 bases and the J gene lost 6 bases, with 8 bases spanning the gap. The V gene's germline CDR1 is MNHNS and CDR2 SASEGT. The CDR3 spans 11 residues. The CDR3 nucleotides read TGTGCCAGCACCGTGGAGGATACGCAGTATTTT. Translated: CASTVEDTQYF.

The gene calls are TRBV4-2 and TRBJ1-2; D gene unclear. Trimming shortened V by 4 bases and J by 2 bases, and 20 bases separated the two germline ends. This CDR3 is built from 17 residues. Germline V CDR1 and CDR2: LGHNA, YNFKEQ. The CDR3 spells CASSPESGLGLNYGYTF. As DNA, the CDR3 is TGTGCCAGCAGCCCAGAATCCGGGTTGGGTTTGAACTATGGCTACACCTTC.

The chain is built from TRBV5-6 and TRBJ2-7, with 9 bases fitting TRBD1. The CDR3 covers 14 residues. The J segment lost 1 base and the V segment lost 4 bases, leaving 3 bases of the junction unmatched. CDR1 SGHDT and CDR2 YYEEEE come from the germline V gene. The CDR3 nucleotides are TGTGCCAGCAGCGAGGGACAGGGTTCCTACGAGCAGTACTTC. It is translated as CASSEGQGSYEQYF.

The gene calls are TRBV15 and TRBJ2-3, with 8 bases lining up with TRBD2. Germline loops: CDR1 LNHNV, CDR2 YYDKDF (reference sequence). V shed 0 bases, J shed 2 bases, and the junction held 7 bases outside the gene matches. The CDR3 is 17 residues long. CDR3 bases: TGTGCCACCAGCAGAGATCGAGCGGGAGCCTTCACAGATACGCAGTATTTT. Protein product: CATSRDRAGAFTDTQYF.

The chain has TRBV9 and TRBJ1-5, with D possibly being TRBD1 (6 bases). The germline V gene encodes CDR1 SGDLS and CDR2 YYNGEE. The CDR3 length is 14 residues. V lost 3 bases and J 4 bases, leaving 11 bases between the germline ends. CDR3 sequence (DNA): TGTGCCAGCAGCGAGGGCACAGGGAATCAGCCCCAGCATTTT. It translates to CASSEGTGNQPQHF.

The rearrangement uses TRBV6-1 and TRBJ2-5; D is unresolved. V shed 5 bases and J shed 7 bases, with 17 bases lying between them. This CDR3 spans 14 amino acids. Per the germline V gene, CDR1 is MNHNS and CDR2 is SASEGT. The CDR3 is CASSPDNLKRTQYF. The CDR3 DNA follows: TGTGCCAGCAGTCCCGACAACCTGAAAAGGACCCAGTACTTC.

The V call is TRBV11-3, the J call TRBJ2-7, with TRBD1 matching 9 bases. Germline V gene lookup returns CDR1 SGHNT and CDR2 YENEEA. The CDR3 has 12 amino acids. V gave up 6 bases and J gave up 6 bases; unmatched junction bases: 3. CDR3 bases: TGTGCCAGCAGTCTGGGACAGGGCGAGCAGTACTTC. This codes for CASSLGQGEQYF.

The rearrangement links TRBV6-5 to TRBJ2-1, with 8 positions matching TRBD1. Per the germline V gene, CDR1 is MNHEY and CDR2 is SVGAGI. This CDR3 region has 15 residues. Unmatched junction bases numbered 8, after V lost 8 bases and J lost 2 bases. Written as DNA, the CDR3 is TGTGCCAGCCGTGGAGGACAGGGCGCCTACAATGAGCAGTTCTTC. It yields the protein CASRGGQGAYNEQFF.

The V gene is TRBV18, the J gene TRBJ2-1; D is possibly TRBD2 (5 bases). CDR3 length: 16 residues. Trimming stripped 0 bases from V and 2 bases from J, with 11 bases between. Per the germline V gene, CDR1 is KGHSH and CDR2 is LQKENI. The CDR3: CASSPPSGFPYNEQFF. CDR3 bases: TGTGCCAGCTCACCACCGTCGGGGTTCCCCTACAATGAGCAGTTCTTC. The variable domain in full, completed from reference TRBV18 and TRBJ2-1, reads NAGVMQNPRHLVRRRGQEARLRCSPMKGHSHVYWYRQLPEEGLKFMVYLQKENIIDESGMPKERFSAEFPKEGPSILRIQQVVRGDSAAYFCASSPPSGFPYNEQFFGPGTRLTVL.